These 26 T cell receptor beta chains were sequenced from one sample in a study of cytomegalovirus exposure and HLA in healthy donors (dated by TCRdb to about 2017). The library was built by means of the immunoSEQ multiplex PCR assay. For the multiplex PCR, a mixture combining 60 forward primers for TCR Vbeta segments and 13 reverse primers for TCR Jbeta segments was used. Imported from immuneACCESS, the table was reduced by TCRdb to in-frame sequences with V and J called. These copies leave out some clones; in studies compared against another copy, an unresolved V gene accounts for under half, and the cause of the remainder is not known. The sample records roughly 200,000 clones, around 78% of which are singletons. The biggest ten clones account for about 1.9% of the sample. The specimen was PBMCs. The source of these receptors is a man aged 30-40 years in good health and CMV-seronegative.

V is TRBV28 and J is TRBJ2-5, with a weak D call TRBD1 (6 bases). The CDR3 contains 16 residues. Germline CDR1 MDHEN, CDR2 SYDVKM. With 4 bases removed from V and 9 bases from J, the gap between germline ends came to 24 bases. The CDR3: CASSSPGTLLSGAQYF. The CDR3 DNA is TGTGCCAGCAGTTCCCCTGGTACACTGCTTTCAGGGGCCCAGTACTTC. The complete variable domain, with remaining parts taken from reference TRBV28 and TRBJ2-5, reads DVKVTQSSRYLVKRTGEKVFLECVQDMDHENMFWYRQDPGLGLRLIYFSYDVKMKEKGDIPEGYSVSREKKERFSLILESASTNQTSMYLCASSSPGTLLSGAQYFGPGTRLLVL.

The J gene is TRBJ2-7, the V gene TRBV27; TRBD1 matches at 7 bases. Germline-derived CDR1 and CDR2 are MNHEY and SMNVEV (reference sequence). V was clipped by 5 bases and J by 2 bases; unmatched bases: 12. This CDR3 is 16 amino acids long. CDR3 residues: CASSPPDRPPPYEQYF. For the CDR3, the DNA is TGTGCCAGCAGTCCACCGGACAGGCCTCCTCCCTACGAGCAGTACTTC.

CDR3 sequence (DNA): TGCGCCAGCAGTATCAAACAAGATACGCAGTATTTT. Its translation is CASSIKQDTQYF. The rearrangement joins TRBV5-1 to TRBJ2-3; D uncertain. The CDR3 sequence is 12 residues long. Trimming removed 5 bases at V and 5 bases at J, with 9 bases between. Germline-derived CDR1 and CDR2 are SGHRS and YFSETQ.

This chain uses TRBV10-3 with TRBJ1-4; the D gene is possibly TRBD1 (5 bases). The CDR3 spans 14 residues. Trimming removed 6 bases from V and 7 bases from J, with 15 bases in between. The germline V gene has CDR1 ENHRY and CDR2 SYGVKD. The CDR3 sequence is CAIREGQGGEKLFF. In DNA form, the CDR3 reads TGTGCCATCAGAGAAGGGCAGGGAGGTGAAAAACTGTTTTTT.

The chain has TRBV15 and TRBJ2-7; TRBD2 is a possible D gene (6 bases). The germline V gene has CDR1 LNHNV and CDR2 YYDKDF (reference sequence). The CDR3 contains 16 residues. V was trimmed by 0 bases and J by 6 bases, leaving 18 bases between them. As DNA, the CDR3 is TGTGCCACCAGCAGAGATTCCGCTAGCGCTAAAAGCGAGCAGTACTTC. Its protein product is CATSRDSASAKSEQYF. Drawing the rest from reference TRBV15 and TRBJ2-7, the complete variable domain is DAMVIQNPRYQVTQFGKPVTLSCSQTLNHNVMYWYQQKSSQAPKLLFHYYDKDFNNEADTPDNFQSRRPNTSFCFLDIRSPGLGDTAMYLCATSRDSASAKSEQYFGPGTRLTVT.

The V and J genes are TRBV9 and TRBJ1-2; a possible D gene is TRBD1 (6 bases). V lost 3 bases and J lost 3, with 12 bases in between. Germline loops: CDR1 SGDLS, CDR2 YYNGEE. The CDR3 has 14 residues. The DNA of the CDR3 is TGTGCCAGCAGCGGTACCGGGACACACTATGGCTACACCTTC. It encodes CASSGTGTHYGYTF.

The chain carries TRBV27 and TRBJ2-7, with 14 positions matching TRBD2. The CDR3 consists of 17 residues. Per the germline V gene, CDR1 is MNHEY and CDR2 is SMNVEV (reference sequence). With V trimmed by 4 bases and J by 7 bases, 12 bases remained unmatched. The CDR3 loop is CASSSTSGRALLGEQYF. The CDR3 DNA follows: TGTGCCAGCAGTTCGACTAGCGGGAGGGCCTTGTTGGGTGAGCAGTACTTC.

There are a few counts of this clone. The chain recombines TRBV6-5 with TRBJ2-7, with D possibly TRBD1 on 6 matching bases. CDR3 length equals 14 residues. Germline CDR1 MNHEY, CDR2 SVGAGI. V was shortened by 6 bases and J by 2 bases, with 14 bases between the two germline ends. CDR3 coding DNA: TGTGCCAGCAGAAACGACAGGTTTGCCTACGAGCAGTACTTC. Its protein is CASRNDRFAYEQYF.

This rearrangement joins TRBV28 to TRBJ2-7; 10 nucleotides line up with TRBD1. V lost 3 bases to trimming and J lost 6 bases; unmatched junction nucleotides: 5. This CDR3 is 14 amino acids long. Per the germline V gene, CDR1 is MDHEN and CDR2 is SYDVKM. CDR3 nucleotides: TGTGCCAGCAGTTTCTCCGGGACAGGGGCCGAGCAGTACTTC. Amino acid sequence: CASSFSGTGAEQYF.

The chain uses TRBV30 and TRBJ2-7; 8 nucleotides agree with TRBD1. CDR1 is GTSNPN, CDR2 SVGIG, per germline (reference sequence). V lost 0 bases to trimming and J lost 3 bases; unmatched junction nucleotides: 13. The CDR3 spans 17 residues. The CDR3 loop reads CAWSVPGQGEVHYEQYF. The CDR3 nucleotides read TGTGCCTGGAGTGTACCCGGACAGGGTGAGGTACACTACGAGCAGTACTTC.

There are a few counts of this clone. Other DNA sequences within the sample encode an identical CDR3. The chain carries TRBV28 and TRBJ1-2; D remains unclear. V lost 3 bases and J 2 bases, leaving 4 bases between the germline ends. The germline CDR1 and CDR2 sequences are MDHEN and SYDVKM. The CDR3 totals 12 residues. The CDR3 loop reads CASSFLNYGYTF. CDR3 sequence (DNA): TGTGCCAGCAGTTTCTTAAACTATGGCTACACCTTC.

V gene TRBV5-4 combines with J gene TRBJ2-7; 7 bases fit TRBD1. This CDR3 has 16 residues. Germline loops: CDR1 SGHNT, CDR2 YYREEE (reference sequence). V was pared by 2 bases and J by 3 bases, with 11 bases of the junction left unmatched. The CDR3 region has the DNA TGTGCCAGCAGCTTCAGAGCCGGACAGGCAAACTACGAGCAGTACTTC. Its translation is CASSFRAGQANYEQYF.

V gene TRBV11-2 combines with J gene TRBJ2-7; 7 bases match TRBD2. V lost 6 bases to trimming and J lost 5 bases; unmatched junction nucleotides: 10. The CDR3 is made up of 14 amino acids. Per germline, CDR1 SGHAT and CDR2 FQNNGV. The CDR3 nucleotides are TGTGCCAGCAGTTGGGGAGGGCAGGCTGACGAGCAGTACTTC. Translating it yields CASSWGGQADEQYF.

The chain has TRBV28 and TRBJ2-7, with 10 bases lining up with TRBD1. V trimming: 5 bases; J trimming: 4 bases; junction bases outside the gene matches: 8. The V gene's germline CDR1 is MDHEN and CDR2 SYDVKM. CDR3 size: 15 residues. CDR3 nucleotide sequence: TGTGCCAGCAGTGGGATGAGGGACAGGGGTTACGAGCAGTACTTC. Protein sequence: CASSGMRDRGYEQYF.

V and J are TRBV28 and TRBJ2-5, with 7 positions matching TRBD1. The V and J ends lost 7 bases and 5 bases, in that order; junction bases with no gene match: 7. Germline V CDR1 and CDR2: MDHEN, SYDVKM. The CDR3 has 13 amino acids. DNA for the CDR3: TGTGCCAGCAACCCAGGGGGTCGGGAGACCCAGTACTTC. As protein: CASNPGGRETQYF.

As DNA, the CDR3 is TGTGCCAGTAGTGCGGACAGCCACAATGAGCAGTTCTTC. Its protein product is CASSADSHNEQFF. The chain couples TRBV19 to TRBJ2-1, with a possible D match to TRBD1 (6 bases). The CDR3 length is 13 residues. Germline CDR1 is LNHDA and CDR2 is SQIVND (reference sequence). Trimming removed 5 bases from V and 5 bases from J, with 10 bases in between.

This chain links TRBV18 with TRBJ2-7; D is unresolved. Trimming stripped 6 bases from V and 3 bases from J, with 12 bases between. This CDR3 contains 13 residues. Germline CDR1 is KGHSH and CDR2 is LQKENI. CDR3 bases: TGTGCCAGCTCGACGCTAGATCGCTACGAGCAGTACTTC. Residues: CASSTLDRYEQYF.

V is TRBV29-1 and J is TRBJ2-5; TRBD2 matches 14 bases. The ends lost 5 bases at V and 5 bases at J; junction bases unmatched: 7. Germline CDR1 SQVTM, CDR2 ANQGSEA. The CDR3 length is 15 residues. The CDR3 protein is CSVQGLAGVGETQYF. In DNA form, the CDR3 reads TGCAGCGTTCAGGGACTAGCGGGAGTTGGCGAGACCCAGTACTTC.

The chain recombines TRBV27 with TRBJ2-7; no clear D gene. The CDR3 covers 19 residues. The germline V and J ends were trimmed by 7 bases and 0 bases, with 28 bases remaining between them. The germline V gene has CDR1 MNHEY and CDR2 SMNVEV (reference sequence). For the CDR3, the DNA is TGTGCCAGCACCCAGAAACCTTTATCCACGGGTGTGGTCTCCTACGAGCAGTACTTC. Residues: CASTQKPLSTGVVSYEQYF.

V usage is TRBV18 and J usage is TRBJ2-1; D not certain. Germline V lookup: CDR1 KGHSH, CDR2 LQKENI. V lost 6 bases and J 3 bases, leaving 15 bases between the germline ends. The CDR3 has 15 amino acids. The chain's CDR3 is CASSAETGLYNEQFF. The CDR3 coding sequence is TGTGCCAGCTCGGCCGAGACTGGCCTCTACAATGAGCAGTTCTTC.

This chain joins TRBV7-9 and TRBJ1-5, with 9 bases identical to TRBD1. After removal of 3 bases from V and 4 bases from J, the junction contained 10 bases not matched to a gene. CDR1 is SEHNR, CDR2 FQNEAQ, per germline (reference sequence). The CDR3 has 17 residues. The CDR3 coding sequence is TGTGCCAGCAGCTTGACAGGGGGAGGGGTTGGTAATCAGCCCCAGCATTTT. This gives the protein CASSLTGGGVGNQPQHF. Looking up the rest from reference TRBV7-9 and TRBJ1-5 gives the full variable domain: DTGVSQNPRHKITKRGQNVTFRCDPISEHNRLYWYRQTLGQGPEFLTYFQNEAQLEKSRLLSDRFSAERPKGSFSTLEIQRTEQGDSAMYLCASSLTGGGVGNQPQHFGDGTRLSIL.

This clone was counted a few times. The chain is built from TRBV19 and TRBJ2-3; 11 nucleotides match TRBD2. The V segment lost 4 bases and the J segment 0 bases; nucleotides outside the gene matches: 9. Germline-derived CDR1 and CDR2 are LNHDA and SQIVND (reference sequence). The CDR3 extends over 18 amino acids. In DNA, the CDR3 is TGTGCCAGTAGTACTACTAGCGGGAGTTCAACTAGCACAGATACGCAGTATTTT. Translation: CASSTTSGSSTSTDTQYF.

The chain couples TRBV7-9 to TRBJ2-2; 10 bases agree with TRBD2. V trimming: 1 base; J trimming: 5 bases; junction bases outside the gene matches: 7. CDR3 length: 17 residues. CDR1 and CDR2 from the germline V gene are SEHNR and FQNEAQ (reference sequence). The CDR3 DNA reads TGTGCCAGCAGCTTAGGGGCTAGCGGGAGCCGAACCGGGGAGCTGTTTTTT. This gives the protein CASSLGASGSRTGELFF.

The V and J genes are TRBV29-1 and TRBJ1-1, with 7 positions matching TRBD1. With 7 bases clipped from V and 5 bases from J, the junction kept 7 bases outside the gene matches. Germline CDR1 is SQVTM and CDR2 is ANQGSEA. This CDR3 comprises 12 residues. The CDR3 nucleotides are TGCAGCGGTCAAAACAGGGGTACTGAAGCTTTCTTT. It codes for CSGQNRGTEAFF.

This clone was detected only once. The CDR3, as DNA: TGTGCCAGCAGGCGGACAGACATGAACACTGAAGCTTTCTTT. Amino acid sequence: CASRRTDMNTEAFF. The V and J genes are TRBV28 and TRBJ1-1, with TRBD1 as a possible D gene (6 bases). Trimming shortened V by 6 bases and J by 0 bases, and 11 bases separated the two germline ends. From germline, CDR1 is MDHEN and CDR2 SYDVKM. This CDR3 is 14 amino acids long.

This rearrangement joins TRBV10-1 to TRBJ2-2; no clear D gene. Trimming stripped 3 bases from V and 5 bases from J, with 16 bases between. CDR3 length: 16 residues. CDR1 and CDR2 from the germline V gene are WNHNN and SYGVQD (reference sequence). Written as DNA, the CDR3 is TGCGCCAGCAGTGATCTAAACCTCGAGGAGACCGGGGAGCTGTTTTTT. It is translated as CASSDLNLEETGELFF.